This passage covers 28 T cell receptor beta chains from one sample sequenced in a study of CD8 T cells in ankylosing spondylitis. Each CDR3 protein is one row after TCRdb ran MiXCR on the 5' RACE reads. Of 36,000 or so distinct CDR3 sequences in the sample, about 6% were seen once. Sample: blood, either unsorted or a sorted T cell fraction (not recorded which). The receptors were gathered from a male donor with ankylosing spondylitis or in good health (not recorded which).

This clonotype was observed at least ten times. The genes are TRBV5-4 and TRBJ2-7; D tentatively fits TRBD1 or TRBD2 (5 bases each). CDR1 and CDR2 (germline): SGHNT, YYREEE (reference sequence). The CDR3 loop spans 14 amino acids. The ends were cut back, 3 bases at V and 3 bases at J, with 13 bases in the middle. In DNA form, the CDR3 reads TGTGCCAGCAGCTACCGGGACCGTCACTACGAGCAGTACTTC. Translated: CASSYRDRHYEQYF.

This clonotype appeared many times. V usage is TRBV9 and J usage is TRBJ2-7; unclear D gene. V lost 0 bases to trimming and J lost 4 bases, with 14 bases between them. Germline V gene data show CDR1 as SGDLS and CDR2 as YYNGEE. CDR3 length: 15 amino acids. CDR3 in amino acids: CASSVAPLILYEQYF. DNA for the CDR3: TGTGCCAGCAGCGTAGCCCCTTTGATACTATACGAGCAGTACTTC.

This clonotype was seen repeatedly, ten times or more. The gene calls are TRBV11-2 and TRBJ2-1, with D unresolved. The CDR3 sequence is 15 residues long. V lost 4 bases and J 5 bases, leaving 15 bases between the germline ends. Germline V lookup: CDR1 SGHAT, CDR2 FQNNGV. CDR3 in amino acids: CASSSSALQHNEQFF. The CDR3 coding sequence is TGTGCCAGCAGCTCCTCGGCCCTACAGCACAATGAGCAGTTCTTC.

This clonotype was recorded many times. DNA of the CDR3: TGTGCCAGCAGCTTGGGCCCGGGGAACTATGGCTACACCTTC. As protein: CASSLGPGNYGYTF. The chain carries TRBV7-2 and TRBJ1-2; D unclear. The germline V gene encodes CDR1 SGHTA and CDR2 FQGNSA. The CDR3 extends over 14 amino acids. V was pared by 3 bases and J by 2 bases, with 10 bases between.

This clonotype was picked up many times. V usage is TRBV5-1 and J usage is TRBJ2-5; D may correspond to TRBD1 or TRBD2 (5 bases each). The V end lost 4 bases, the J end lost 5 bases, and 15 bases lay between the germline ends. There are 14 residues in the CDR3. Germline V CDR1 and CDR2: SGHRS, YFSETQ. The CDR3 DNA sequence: TGCGCCAGCAGCCCTGGGACCCTGAGGGAGACCCAGTACTTC. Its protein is CASSPGTLRETQYF.

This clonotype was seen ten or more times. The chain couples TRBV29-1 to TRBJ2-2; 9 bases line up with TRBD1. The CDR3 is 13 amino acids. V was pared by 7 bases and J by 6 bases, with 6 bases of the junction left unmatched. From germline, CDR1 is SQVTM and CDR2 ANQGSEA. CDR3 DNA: TGCAGCGCCCGGGACAGGGACGCCGGGGAGCTGTTTTTT. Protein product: CSARDRDAGELFF.

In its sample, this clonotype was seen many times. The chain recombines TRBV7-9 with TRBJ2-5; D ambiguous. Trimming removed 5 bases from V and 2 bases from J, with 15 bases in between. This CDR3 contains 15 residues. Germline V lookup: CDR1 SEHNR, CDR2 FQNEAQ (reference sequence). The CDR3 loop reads CASSRPLGIQETQYF. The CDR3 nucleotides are TGTGCCAGCAGCCGGCCCCTGGGGATTCAAGAGACCCAGTACTTC.

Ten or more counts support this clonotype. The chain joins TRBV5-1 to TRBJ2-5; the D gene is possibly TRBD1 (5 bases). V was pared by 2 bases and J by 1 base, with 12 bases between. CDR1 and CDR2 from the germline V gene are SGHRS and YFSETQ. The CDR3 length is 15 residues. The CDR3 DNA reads TGCGCCAGCAGCTTACCTCAGGGCCCCCAAGAGACCCAGTACTTC. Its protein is CASSLPQGPQETQYF.

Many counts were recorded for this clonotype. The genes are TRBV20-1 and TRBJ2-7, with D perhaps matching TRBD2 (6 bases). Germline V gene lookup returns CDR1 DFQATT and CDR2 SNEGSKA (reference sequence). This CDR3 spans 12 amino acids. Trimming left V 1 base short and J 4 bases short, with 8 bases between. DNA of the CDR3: TGCAGTGCTAGAGGGGGAGGTTACGAGCAGTACTTC. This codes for CSARGGGYEQYF.

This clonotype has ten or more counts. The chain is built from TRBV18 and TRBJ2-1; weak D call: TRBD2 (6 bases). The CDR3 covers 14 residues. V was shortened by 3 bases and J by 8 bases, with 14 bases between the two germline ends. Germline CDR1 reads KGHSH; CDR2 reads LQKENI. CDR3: CASSPTSPTDEQFF. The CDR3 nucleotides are TGTGCCAGCTCACCTACTAGCCCTACCGATGAGCAGTTCTTC.

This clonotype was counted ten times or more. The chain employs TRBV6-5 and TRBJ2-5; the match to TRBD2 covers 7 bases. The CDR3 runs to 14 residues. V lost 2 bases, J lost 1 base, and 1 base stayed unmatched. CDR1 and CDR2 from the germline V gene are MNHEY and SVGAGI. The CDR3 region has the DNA TGTGCCAGCAGTTACGGCGGGGGCCAAGAGACCCAGTACTTC. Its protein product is CASSYGGGQETQYF.

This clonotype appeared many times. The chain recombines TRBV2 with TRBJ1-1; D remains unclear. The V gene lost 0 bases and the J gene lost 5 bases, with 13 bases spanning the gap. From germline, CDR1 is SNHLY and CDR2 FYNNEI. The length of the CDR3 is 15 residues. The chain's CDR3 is CASSEAGPIGTEAFF. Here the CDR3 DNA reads TGTGCCAGCAGTGAAGCGGGTCCGATTGGGACTGAAGCTTTCTTT.

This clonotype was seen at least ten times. Written as DNA, the CDR3 is TGTGCCAGCAGCGAGGACAGGGCCTATGGCTACACCTTC. This encodes CASSEDRAYGYTF. This chain connects TRBV5-6 to TRBJ1-2; TRBD1 matches 8 bases. CDR3 length: 13 amino acids. V shed 4 bases and J 4 bases; nucleotides not matched to a gene: 3. Germline values: CDR1 SGHDT, CDR2 YYEEEE.

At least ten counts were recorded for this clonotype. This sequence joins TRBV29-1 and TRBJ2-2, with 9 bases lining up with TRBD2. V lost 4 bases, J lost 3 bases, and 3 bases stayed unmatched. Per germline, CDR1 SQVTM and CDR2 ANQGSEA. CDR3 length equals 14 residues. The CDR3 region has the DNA TGCAGCGTTGGGGGCGGGAGGGACACCGGGGAGCTGTTTTTT. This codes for CSVGGGRDTGELFF.

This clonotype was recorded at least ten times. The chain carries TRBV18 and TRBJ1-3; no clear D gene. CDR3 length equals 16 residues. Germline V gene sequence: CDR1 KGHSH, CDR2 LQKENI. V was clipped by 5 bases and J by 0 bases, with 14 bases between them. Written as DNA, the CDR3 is TGTGCCAGCTCATCCGGAGGCGGTAGCTCTGGAAACACCATATATTTT. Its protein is CASSSGGGSSGNTIYF.

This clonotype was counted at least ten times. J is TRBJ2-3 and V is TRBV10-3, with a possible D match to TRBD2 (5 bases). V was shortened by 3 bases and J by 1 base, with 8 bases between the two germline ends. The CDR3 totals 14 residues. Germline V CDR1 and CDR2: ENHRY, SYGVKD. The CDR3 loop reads CAISDAGRTDTQYF. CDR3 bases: TGTGCCATCAGTGACGCGGGTCGCACAGATACGCAGTATTTT.

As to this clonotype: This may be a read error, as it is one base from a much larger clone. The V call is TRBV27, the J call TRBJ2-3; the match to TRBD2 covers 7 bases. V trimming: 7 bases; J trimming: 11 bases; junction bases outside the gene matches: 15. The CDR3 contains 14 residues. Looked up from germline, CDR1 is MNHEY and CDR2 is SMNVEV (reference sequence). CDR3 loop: CASTAPQNGGGQYF. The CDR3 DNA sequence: TGTGCCAGCACCGCCCCCCAGAATGGCGGGGGGCAGTATTTT.

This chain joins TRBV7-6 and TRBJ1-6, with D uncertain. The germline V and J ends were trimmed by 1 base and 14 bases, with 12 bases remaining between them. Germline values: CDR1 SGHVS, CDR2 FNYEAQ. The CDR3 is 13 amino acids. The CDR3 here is CASSLDGGTALHF. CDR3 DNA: TGTGCCAGCAGCTTAGACGGCGGAACAGCCCTCCACTTT. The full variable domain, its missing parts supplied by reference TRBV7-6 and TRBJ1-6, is GAGVSQSPRYKVTKRGQDVALRCDPISGHVSLYWYRQALGQGPEFLTYFNYEAQQDKSGLPNDRFSAERPEGSISTLTIQRTEQRDSAMYRCASSLDGGTALHFGNGTRLTVT.

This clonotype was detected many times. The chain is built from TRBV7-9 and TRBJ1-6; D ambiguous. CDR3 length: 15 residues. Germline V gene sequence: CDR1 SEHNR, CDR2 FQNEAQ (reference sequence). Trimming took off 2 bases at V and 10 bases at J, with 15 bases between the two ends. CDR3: CASSLQALPKSPLHF. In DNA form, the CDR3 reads TGTGCCAGCAGCTTACAGGCTCTCCCCAAATCACCCCTCCACTTT.

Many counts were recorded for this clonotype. CDR3: CASSQEQETQYF. In nucleotides, the CDR3 is TGTGCCAGCTCACAGGAGCAAGAGACCCAGTACTTC. This chain uses TRBV18 with TRBJ2-5; D is unresolved. The CDR3 is 12 amino acids. Germline lookup yields CDR1 KGHSH and CDR2 LQKENI. Trimming took off 4 bases at V and 2 bases at J, with 5 bases between the two ends.

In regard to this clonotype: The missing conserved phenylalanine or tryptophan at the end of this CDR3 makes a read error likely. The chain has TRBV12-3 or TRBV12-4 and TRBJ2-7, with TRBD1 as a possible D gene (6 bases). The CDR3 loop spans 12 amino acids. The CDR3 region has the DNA TGTGTCAGCAGCACGGGACACGCCGAGCAGTACTAC. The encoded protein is CVSSTGHAEQYY.

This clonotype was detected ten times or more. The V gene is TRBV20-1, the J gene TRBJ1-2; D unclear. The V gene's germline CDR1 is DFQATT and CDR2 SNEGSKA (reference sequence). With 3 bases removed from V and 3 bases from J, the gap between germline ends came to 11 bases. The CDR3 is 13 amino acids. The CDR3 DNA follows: TGCAGTGCTAGCGGCAGGATCGACTATGGCTACACCTTC. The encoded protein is CSASGRIDYGYTF.

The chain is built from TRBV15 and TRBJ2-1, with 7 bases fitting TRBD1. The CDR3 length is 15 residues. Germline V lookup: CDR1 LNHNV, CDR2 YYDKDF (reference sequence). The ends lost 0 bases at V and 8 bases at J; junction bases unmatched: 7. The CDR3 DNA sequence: TGTGCCACCAGCAGAGATCCAACAGGGGTCGATGAGCAGTTCTTC. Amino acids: CATSRDPTGVDEQFF.

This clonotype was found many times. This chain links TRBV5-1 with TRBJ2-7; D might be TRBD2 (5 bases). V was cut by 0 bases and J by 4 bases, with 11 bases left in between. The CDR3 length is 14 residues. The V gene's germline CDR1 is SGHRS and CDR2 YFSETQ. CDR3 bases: TGCGCCAGCAGCTTGGGAGGGTCCCAGTACGAGCAGTACTTC. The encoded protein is CASSLGGSQYEQYF.

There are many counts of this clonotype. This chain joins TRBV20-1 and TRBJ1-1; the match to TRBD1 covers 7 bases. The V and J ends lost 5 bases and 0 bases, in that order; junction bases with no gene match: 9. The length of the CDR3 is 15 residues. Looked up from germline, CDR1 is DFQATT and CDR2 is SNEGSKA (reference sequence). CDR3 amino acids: CSAFEMGQLNTEAFF. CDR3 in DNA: TGCAGTGCTTTTGAAATGGGACAGTTGAACACTGAAGCTTTCTTT.

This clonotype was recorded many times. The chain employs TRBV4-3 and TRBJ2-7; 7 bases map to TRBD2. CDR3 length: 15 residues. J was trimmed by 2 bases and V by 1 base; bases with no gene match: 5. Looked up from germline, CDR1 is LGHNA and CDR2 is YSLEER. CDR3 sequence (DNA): TGCGCCAGCAGCCAAGGAGAAGCGGGGACCTACGAGCAGTACTTC. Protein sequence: CASSQGEAGTYEQYF.

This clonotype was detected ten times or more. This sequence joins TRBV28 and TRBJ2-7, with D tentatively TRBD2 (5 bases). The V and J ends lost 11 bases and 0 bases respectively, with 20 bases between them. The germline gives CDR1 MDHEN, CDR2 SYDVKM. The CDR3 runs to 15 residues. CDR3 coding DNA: TGTGCCGCACGCCCTGGACCTACTAGCTCCTACGAGCAGTACTTC. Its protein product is CAARPGPTSSYEQYF.

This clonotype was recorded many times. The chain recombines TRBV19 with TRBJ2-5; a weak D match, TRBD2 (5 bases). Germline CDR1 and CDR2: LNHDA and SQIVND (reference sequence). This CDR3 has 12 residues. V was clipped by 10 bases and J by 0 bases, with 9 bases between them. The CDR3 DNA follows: TGTGCCACCGGGAAGAACCAAGAGACCCAGTACTTC. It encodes CATGKNQETQYF.